The T cell receptor beta chain under discussion was sequenced for a study of blood T cell repertoires in COVID-19. About the study: COVID-19 samples collected from the United States, Italy and Spain covered acute and convalescent phases. PBMCs, B-cell-depleted T cells, or T cells provided the cDNA or gDNA that made up the material.

The repertoire was sequenced with immunoSEQ multiplex PCR; TCRdb's copy has only in-frame clones and lacks some. The repertoire has about 140,000 clones, about 88% of them found once; the top ten carry about 2.5%. Germline lookup yields CDR1 MDHEN and CDR2 SYDVKM. The CDR3 length is 14 residues. V was clipped by 2 bases and J by 2 bases, with 7 bases between them. This clone was seen just once. The chain links TRBV28 to TRBJ2-1; the D is unclear. The TCR sequence derives from a human donor with COVID-19, enrolled during active disease. The donor label of this sample is uncertain. What was sequenced was peripheral blood. CDR3 sequence reads: CASSLDSPYNEQFF. In nucleotides, the CDR3 is TGTGCCAGCAGTTTAGACTCACCCTACAATGAGCAGTTCTTC.